This T cell receptor beta chain was captured in a study of blood T cell repertoires in COVID-19. Study background: Acute and convalescent COVID-19 samples came from the United States, Italy and Spain. PBMCs, B-cell-depleted T cells, or T cells provided the cDNA or gDNA that made up the material.

Authors' methods: Amplification of reference gene primers was used by the study to estimate nucleated cell counts. Using immunoSEQ multiplex PCR, the repertoire was profiled, and TCRdb retains in-frame clones only, with some absent. Clone size and V and J calls were adopted from that table, with D and trimming inferred from the DNA. This table holds about 130,000 clones, under 85% found once. V lost 6 bases and J lost 1, with 18 bases in between. The CDR3 contains 17 residues. CDR1 and CDR2 from the germline V gene are SNHLY and FYNNEI. The chain joins TRBV2 to TRBJ2-2; D is perhaps TRBD1 (6 bases). Material: peripheral blood. This TCR came from a woman aged 55 to 70 with acute or convalescent COVID-19. CDR3 nucleotide sequence: TGTGCCAGCAGGTTGACAGGAACCGCACTGAACACCGGGGAGCTGTTTTTT. This encodes CASRLTGTALNTGELFF.